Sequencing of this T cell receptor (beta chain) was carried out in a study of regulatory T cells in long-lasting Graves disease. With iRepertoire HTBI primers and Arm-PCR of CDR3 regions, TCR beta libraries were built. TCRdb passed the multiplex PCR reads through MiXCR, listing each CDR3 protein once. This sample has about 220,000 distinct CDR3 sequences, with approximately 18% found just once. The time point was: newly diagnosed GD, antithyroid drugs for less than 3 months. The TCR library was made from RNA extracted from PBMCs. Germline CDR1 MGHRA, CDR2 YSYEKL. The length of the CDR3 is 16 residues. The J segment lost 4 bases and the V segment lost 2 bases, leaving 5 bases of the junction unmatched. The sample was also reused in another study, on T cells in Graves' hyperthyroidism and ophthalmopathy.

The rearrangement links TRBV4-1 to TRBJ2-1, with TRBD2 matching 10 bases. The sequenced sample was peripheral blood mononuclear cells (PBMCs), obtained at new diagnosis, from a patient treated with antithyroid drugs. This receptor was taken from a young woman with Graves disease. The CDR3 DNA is TGCGCCAGCAGCCAATCTAGCGGGGGCCGATACAATGAGCAGTTCTTC. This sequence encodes CASSQSSGGRYNEQFF.